These 25 T cell receptor beta chains were sequenced from one sample in a study of brain metastases from non-small cell lung cancer. This table comes from immunoSEQ multiplex PCR, and its TCRdb copy is limited to in-frame clones, with some not included. Of thousands of clones listed, just under 85% are singletons. Sequencing used primary lung tumor tissue. Receptors were obtained from a donor aged 40 or over with non-small cell lung cancer.

The chain employs TRBV2 and TRBJ1-4, with a weak D call TRBD1 (6 bases). Per germline, CDR1 SNHLY and CDR2 FYNNEI. The V end lost 7 bases, the J end lost 8 bases, and 17 bases lay between the germline ends. This CDR3 is 14 amino acids long. The CDR3 protein is CASTYLQGREKLFF. CDR3 bases: TGTGCCAGCACCTACTTACAGGGAAGGGAAAAACTGTTTTTT.

The V and J genes are TRBV28 and TRBJ2-7, with TRBD2 matching 7 bases. Germline V lookup: CDR1 MDHEN, CDR2 SYDVKM. V was pared by 8 bases and J by 0 bases, with 1 base of the junction left unmatched. This CDR3 is built from 12 residues. DNA of the CDR3: TGTGCCAGCGGGAGGGGCTCCTACGAGCAGTACTTC. The encoded protein is CASGRGSYEQYF.

V is TRBV7-9 and J is TRBJ2-4, with 8 bases aligning to TRBD1. The germline gives CDR1 SEHNR, CDR2 FQNEAQ (reference sequence). The junction had 7 bases not matched to a gene; V was cut back by 2 bases and J by 7 bases. There are 15 residues in the CDR3. The CDR3 is CASSLKGTGYNIQYF. In DNA form, the CDR3 reads TGTGCCAGCAGCTTAAAGGGGACAGGTTATAACATTCAGTACTTC. The entire variable domain, with the rest obtained from reference TRBV7-9 and TRBJ2-4, is as follows: DTGVSQNPRHKITKRGQNVTFRCDPISEHNRLYWYRQTLGQGPEFLTYFQNEAQLEKSRLLSDRFSAERPKGSFSTLEIQRTEQGDSAMYLCASSLKGTGYNIQYFGAGTRLSVL.

The V call is TRBV15, the J call TRBJ1-6; no definite D call. The CDR3 has 12 residues. Per germline, CDR1 LNHNV and CDR2 YYDKDF (reference sequence). The V end lost 0 bases, the J end lost 9 bases, and 3 bases lay between the germline ends. This CDR3 reads CATSRDTSPLHF. In DNA form, the CDR3 reads TGTGCCACCAGCAGAGATACTTCACCCCTCCACTTT.

The chain carries TRBV3-1 (or the pseudogene TRBV3-2) and TRBJ2-5, with TRBD1 identical over 11 bases. Germline CDR1 is LGHDT and CDR2 is YNNKEL (reference sequence). This CDR3 region has 15 residues. Unmatched junction bases numbered 5, after V lost 4 bases and J lost 4 bases. The CDR3 is CASSLIGTGGETQYF. The CDR3 DNA reads as TGTGCCAGCAGCCTTATCGGGACAGGGGGAGAGACCCAGTACTTC.

The V call is TRBV19, the J call TRBJ1-2, with D hard to call. V was clipped by 4 bases and J by 6 bases, with 9 bases between them. This CDR3 region has 12 residues. Germline lookup yields CDR1 LNHDA and CDR2 SQIVND (reference sequence). CDR3 amino acids: CASSTGFDGYTF. CDR3 nucleotides: TGTGCCAGTAGTACCGGATTCGATGGCTACACCTTC. Based on the CDR3 plus reference TRBV19 and TRBJ1-2, the full variable domain is DGGITQSPKYLFRKEGQNVTLSCEQNLNHDAMYWYRQDPGQGLRLIYYSQIVNDFQKGDIAEGYSVSREKKESFPLTVTSAQKNPTAFYLCASSTGFDGYTFGSGTRLTVV.

This CDR3 is CASSQDVRGDEQFF. CDR3 DNA: TGTGCCAGCAGCCAAGATGTTAGGGGGGATGAGCAGTTCTTC. The gene calls are TRBV3-1 (or the pseudogene TRBV3-2) and TRBJ2-1, with D perhaps given as TRBD1 or TRBD2 (6 bases each). This CDR3 comprises 14 residues. V was clipped by 0 bases and J by 8 bases, with 11 bases between them. Germline CDR1 is LGHDT and CDR2 is YNNKEL (reference sequence).

The table lists this clone with a count of one. V is TRBV18 and J is TRBJ2-4; no clear D gene. In germline, CDR1 is KGHSH, CDR2 LQKENI. The V gene lost 2 bases and the J gene lost 5 bases, with 10 bases spanning the gap. The CDR3 length is 14 residues. CDR3 sequence (DNA): TGTGCCAGCTCACCAGCCCCGACGGAAAACATTCAGTACTTC. Residues: CASSPAPTENIQYF.

This chain joins TRBV2 and TRBJ2-7; a weak D match, TRBD1 (5 bases). Germline values: CDR1 SNHLY, CDR2 FYNNEI. The CDR3 loop spans 13 amino acids. The V gene lost 8 bases and the J gene lost 3 bases, with 14 bases spanning the gap. CDR3 sequence reads: CASGGRGIYEQYF. DNA of the CDR3: TGTGCCAGCGGCGGAAGGGGCATCTACGAGCAGTACTTC.

The J gene is TRBJ2-7, the V gene TRBV4-1; tentatively, D is TRBD1 or TRBD2 (6 bases each). The CDR3 extends over 17 amino acids. Germline assignment: CDR1 MGHRA and CDR2 YSYEKL. The V and J ends lost 1 base and 2 bases respectively, with 18 bases between them. This chain's CDR3 is CASSQVTGAAGPYEQYF. In DNA form, the CDR3 reads TGCGCCAGCAGCCAAGTTACGGGGGCGGCAGGGCCCTACGAGCAGTACTTC.

The V gene is TRBV11-3, the J gene TRBJ2-2; D may be TRBD1 (5 bases). CDR1 SGHNT and CDR2 YENEEA come from the germline V gene. This CDR3 has 15 residues. V lost 1 base and J lost 0, with 6 bases in between. CDR3 loop: CASSLAGTNTGELFF. The CDR3 region has the DNA TGTGCCAGCAGCTTAGCAGGGACGAACACCGGGGAGCTGTTTTTT.

This clone occurred a few times. The chain carries TRBV4-2 and TRBJ1-3; D uncertain. Germline V CDR1 and CDR2: LGHNA, YNFKEQ. The V end was cut by 4 bases, the J end by 2 bases, with 12 bases between. This CDR3 region has 15 residues. CDR3 protein: CASSRPGPTGNTIYF. CDR3 DNA sequence: TGTGCCAGCAGCCGCCCCGGGCCCACTGGAAACACCATATATTTT.

The V and J genes are TRBV6-6 and TRBJ2-7, with a weak D call TRBD2 (5 bases). Germline CDR1 is MNHNY and CDR2 is SVGAGI (reference sequence). The V gene lost 2 bases and the J gene lost 5 bases, with 10 bases spanning the gap. This CDR3 is 13 amino acids long. CDR3 in amino acids: CASSYRELDEQYF. DNA for the CDR3: TGTGCCAGCAGTTACAGGGAGCTGGACGAGCAGTACTTC.

The chain couples TRBV12-3 or TRBV12-4 to TRBJ1-1; the D is unclear. This CDR3 region has 11 residues. Trimming shortened V by 2 bases and J by 6 bases, and 4 bases separated the two germline ends. This chain's CDR3 is CASSLSSEAFF. CDR3 nucleotides: TGTGCCAGCAGTTTAAGCTCTGAAGCTTTCTTT.

This clone has just one count. CDR3 in amino acids: CSVLPGGGMNTEAFF. The CDR3 DNA reads TGCAGCGTTCTCCCAGGGGGTGGGATGAACACTGAAGCTTTCTTT. V usage is TRBV29-1 and J usage is TRBJ1-1, with 7 nucleotides matching TRBD1. The CDR3 contains 15 residues. The J segment lost 0 bases and the V segment lost 5 bases, leaving 9 bases of the junction unmatched. In germline, CDR1 is SQVTM, CDR2 ANQGSEA.

The chain joins TRBV28 to TRBJ2-7; 9 bases are a match to TRBD2. The trim removed 4 bases at V and 2 bases at J, leaving 3 bases unmatched. The CDR3 is 14 residues long. Germline-derived CDR1 and CDR2 are MDHEN and SYDVKM. The CDR3 loop reads CASSSPSGAYEQYF. The CDR3 DNA reads TGTGCCAGCAGTTCCCCTAGCGGGGCCTACGAGCAGTACTTC.

CDR3 residues: CASSSSLRLETQYF. The CDR3 DNA is TGCGCCAGCAGCTCCTCACTTCGATTGGAGACCCAGTACTTC. V usage is TRBV5-1 and J usage is TRBJ2-5; no reliable D call. Germline V gene sequence: CDR1 SGHRS, CDR2 YFSETQ. The CDR3 covers 14 residues. The V and J ends lost 3 bases and 5 bases respectively, with 14 bases between them.

This rearrangement joins TRBV5-4 to TRBJ2-2, with D perhaps matching TRBD1 or TRBD2 (5 bases each). This CDR3 is built from 16 residues. The V gene's germline CDR1 is SGHNT and CDR2 YYREEE (reference sequence). The V gene lost 1 base and the J gene lost 3 bases, with 13 bases spanning the gap. The CDR3 region is CASSLTSGADTGELFF. In nucleotides, the CDR3 is TGTGCCAGCAGCTTGACGTCCGGGGCGGACACCGGGGAGCTGTTTTTT.

The chain has TRBV5-4 and TRBJ2-1; TRBD1 matches at 7 bases. This CDR3 contains 15 residues. Unmatched junction bases numbered 6, after V lost 4 bases and J lost 2 bases. Germline V gives CDR1 SGHNT, CDR2 YYREEE (reference sequence). The chain's CDR3 is CASSADREPYNEQFF. The CDR3 bases are TGTGCCAGCAGCGCCGACAGGGAACCCTACAATGAGCAGTTCTTC. Full variable domain (rest looked up from reference TRBV5-4 and TRBJ2-1): ETGVTQSPTHLIKTRGQQVTLRCSSQSGHNTVSWYQQALGQGPQFIFQYYREEENGRGNFPPRFSGLQFPNYSSELNVNALELDDSALYLCASSADREPYNEQFFGPGTRLTVL.

This chain links TRBV4-2 with TRBJ2-1, with D hard to call. From germline, CDR1 is LGHNA and CDR2 YNFKEQ. CDR3 length: 13 residues. V lost 0 bases and J lost 10, with 10 bases in between. The CDR3 here is CASSQDQVEEQFF. The CDR3 DNA reads as TGTGCCAGCAGCCAAGATCAAGTTGAGGAGCAGTTCTTC.

V usage is TRBV28 and J usage is TRBJ1-5, with D unresolved. Germline V gene data show CDR1 as MDHEN and CDR2 as SYDVKM. The V end was cut by 7 bases, the J end by 4 bases, with 5 bases between. The CDR3 runs to 11 residues. The CDR3 region is CASNLNQPQHF. CDR3 nucleotides: TGTGCCAGCAATTTGAATCAGCCCCAGCATTTT.

The gene calls are TRBV30 and TRBJ2-7; TRBD1 aligns across 8 bases. V was pared by 5 bases and J by 3 bases, with 6 bases of the junction left unmatched. The CDR3 length is 13 residues. Per the germline V gene, CDR1 is GTSNPN and CDR2 is SVGIG (reference sequence). This CDR3 reads CAWARQGIYEQYF. The CDR3 coding sequence is TGTGCCTGGGCGAGACAGGGGATCTACGAGCAGTACTTC.

The chain employs TRBV7-3 and TRBJ1-2, with 9 positions matching TRBD1. The V segment lost 6 bases and the J segment 8 bases; nucleotides outside the gene matches: 7. CDR1 is SGHTA and CDR2 is FQGTGA in the germline V gene. The CDR3 runs 13 residues. The CDR3 DNA reads as TGTGCCAGCAGTCGGGGACAGGGCGAAGGCTACACCTTC. Its protein is CASSRGQGEGYTF.

The chain couples TRBV4-3 to TRBJ2-4; unclear D gene. There are 14 residues in the CDR3. V lost 0 bases to trimming and J lost 8 bases, with 11 bases between them. CDR1 and CDR2 (germline): LGHNA, YSLEER. The CDR3 is CASSQEVKDDIQYF. The CDR3 DNA follows: TGCGCCAGCAGCCAAGAAGTTAAGGACGACATTCAGTACTTC.

V usage is TRBV29-1 and J usage is TRBJ2-3; the D is unclear. This CDR3 comprises 14 residues. Germline CDR1 reads SQVTM; CDR2 reads ANQGSEA. The V end was cut by 4 bases, the J end by 4 bases, with 15 bases between. The CDR3 protein is CSVGGYKAADTQYF. Written as DNA, the CDR3 is TGCAGCGTTGGGGGTTATAAGGCGGCAGATACGCAGTATTTT.